The source of this TCR beta chain is a study of sequential checkpoint blockade in melanoma. V gave up 7 bases and J gave up 8 bases, with 15 bases separating them. CDR3 length: 13 residues. Germline V gives CDR1 LNHDA, CDR2 SQIVND (reference sequence). Sequencing used immunoSEQ multiplex PCR; TCRdb keeps in-frame clones, though not all of them. This sample has about 28,000 clones, with around 90% found just once. Noted treatment: randomized to nivolumab then ipilimumab (arm A) or the reverse (arm B). The chain has TRBV19 and TRBJ2-1; unclear D gene. This material consisted of CD8+ T cells sorted from blood (inferred from file names), taken from a patient given nivolumab and ipilimumab in sequence. The TCR originated in a human donor with melanoma. The CDR3 sequence is CASKYGISDEQFF. The CDR3 nucleotides read TGTGCCAGTAAATATGGCATCTCCGATGAGCAGTTCTTC.